This is a list of T cell receptor beta chains from one sample in a study of blood T cell repertoires in COVID-19. Sequenced by immunoSEQ multiplex PCR; TCRdb stores in-frame clones only, minus some. Among more than 150,000 clones listed, more than 75% were seen once. The source material was PBMCs or T cells enriched from blood (not recorded which). The receptors were gathered from a woman aged 45-59 years who had recovered from COVID-19. Both conserved end residues are part of each CDR3. The D gene is left open where the match is weak. Clone size is not always given. Where it is, it says once, few, many or a class for expanded clones.

j_call d_call clone_size v_call cdr3_nt cdr3_aa
TRBJ2-1 TRBD2 NA TRBV27 TGTGCCAGCAGTGTCCTTAGCGGGAGGTTAACCTACAATGAGCAGTTCTTC CASSVLSGRLTYNEQFF
TRBJ2-5 TRBD2 NA TRBV7-2 TGTGCCAGCACCTATCAAGCGGGAGGAGAGACCCAGTACTTC CASTYQAGGETQYF
TRBJ2-5 TRBD2 NA TRBV3-1/TRBV3-2 TGTGCCAGCAGCCCTTCACTAGCGGGAGTGGAGACCCAGTACTTC CASSPSLAGVETQYF
TRBJ1-1 TRBD1 NA TRBV7-3 TGTGCCAGCAGAGAGACAGGGAGCACTGAAGCTTTCTTT CASRETGSTEAFF
TRBJ1-1 NA NA TRBV5-4 TGTGCCAGCAGTTCGGGCAGGGTGGCGGAAGCTTTCTTT CASSSGRVAEAFF
TRBJ1-1 NA few TRBV29-1 TGCAGCGTAGACAACCGTAGGGGTGAAGCTTTCTTT CSVDNRRGEAFF
TRBJ1-1 TRBD1 NA TRBV14 TGTGCCAGCAGCCCGTACTTTCTAGGACAGGGTGGAACTGAAGCTTTCTTT CASSPYFLGQGGTEAFF
TRBJ1-1 TRBD1 NA TRBV18 TGTGCCAGCTCACCACGGGACAGGGAGAACACTGAAGCTTTCTTT CASSPRDRENTEAFF
TRBJ2-7 TRBD2 NA TRBV27 TGTGCCAGCAGGGCTAGCGGGAGGAACTACGAGCAGTACTTC CASRASGRNYEQYF
TRBJ2-1 TRBD2 few TRBV9 TGTGCCAGCAGCGTAGTGGCGGGAGGTGGTCGCAATGAGCAGTTCTTC CASSVVAGGGRNEQFF
TRBJ2-7 NA NA TRBV27 TGTGCCAGCAGCGACAGTTTCTACGAGCAGTACTTC CASSDSFYEQYF
TRBJ2-7 TRBD1 NA TRBV7-8 TGTGCCAGCAGCGTACAGGGGAGCGAGCAGTACTTC CASSVQGSEQYF
TRBJ2-3 NA NA TRBV5-1 TGCGCCAGCAGCTTGGGTAGCGTAAGCTCCACAGATACGCAGTATTTT CASSLGSVSSTDTQYF
TRBJ1-5 NA NA TRBV9 TGTGCCAGCAGTCGCGGGCCTAGCAATCAGCCCCAGCATTTT CASSRGPSNQPQHF
TRBJ2-7 TRBD2 NA TRBV27 TGTGCCAGCAGTTTTAGTCGGGAGGCGTCCTACGAGCAGTACTTC CASSFSREASYEQYF
TRBJ1-4 NA NA TRBV6-2/TRBV6-3 TGTGCCAGCAGTTACTCGCTCGACAGGCTTAATGAAAAACTGTTTTTT CASSYSLDRLNEKLFF
TRBJ1-1 NA NA TRBV6-6 TGTGCCAGCCAAGGTGGGGAGTTCGGGACTGAAGCTTTCTTT CASQGGEFGTEAFF
TRBJ1-6 NA NA TRBV28 TGTGCCGGAGGACGGGGGAGTGTTAATTCACCCCTCCACTTT CAGGRGSVNSPLHF
TRBJ2-5 TRBD2 NA TRBV19 TGTGCCAGTAGTAGTAGAGCGGGAGCAGGAGAGACCCAGTACTTC CASSSRAGAGETQYF
TRBJ2-3 NA NA TRBV3-1/TRBV3-2 TGTGCCAGCAGCCCGTCGGGGGTGTCTAGCACAGATACGCAGTATTTT CASSPSGVSSTDTQYF
TRBJ1-5 TRBD1 few TRBV30 TGTGCCTGGAGTGTAGGGGGACAGGGCGGACAGCCCCAGCATTTT CAWSVGGQGGQPQHF
TRBJ2-1 TRBD2 once TRBV14 TGTGCCAGCAGCTGGGGACTAAATGAGCAGTTCTTC CASSWGLNEQFF
TRBJ1-2 TRBD1 few TRBV23-1 TGCGCCAGCAGTCAATCCGAATCAGGACAGGACTACTATGGCTACACCTTC CASSQSESGQDYYGYTF